One and the same sample provided the 6 T cell receptor beta chains below, sequenced in a study of blood T cell repertoires in COVID-19. Sequencing used immunoSEQ multiplex PCR; TCRdb keeps in-frame clones, though not all of them. The top ten clones hold 15% to 20% of a sample with about 130,000 clones, under 85% of them seen once. Sequencing was performed on PBMCs or T cells enriched from blood (not recorded which). These receptor sequences come from a man aged 25-40 years who had recovered from COVID-19.

This chain connects TRBV10-1 to TRBJ2-7, with TRBD2 matching over 12 bases. Trimming at V came to 6 bases and at J to 6 bases, leaving 9 bases not matched to a gene. The CDR3 sequence is 15 residues long. Germline-derived CDR1 and CDR2 are WNHNN and SYGVQD (reference sequence). CDR3 region: CASSRTSGISGEQYF. The CDR3 DNA reads as TGCGCCAGCAGCAGGACTAGCGGGATTTCGGGCGAGCAGTACTTC.

V and J are TRBV2 and TRBJ2-2, with 8 bases matching TRBD1. The ends lost 6 bases at V and 1 base at J; junction bases unmatched: 1. The CDR3 extends over 14 amino acids. CDR1 and CDR2 (germline): SNHLY, FYNNEI. CDR3 bases: TGTGCCAGCAGGGACAGGGTGAACACCGGGGAGCTGTTTTTT. Translation gives CASRDRVNTGELFF.

The chain joins TRBV4-1 to TRBJ2-3; 9 bases line up with TRBD2. The junction had 13 bases not matched to a gene; V was cut back by 0 bases and J by 0 bases. There are 20 residues in the CDR3. The germline V gene encodes CDR1 MGHRA and CDR2 YSYEKL. The CDR3 DNA is TGCGCCAGCAGCCAAGATAGGGTAGCGGGGGCCTTGAAAAGCACAGATACGCAGTATTTT. Amino acid sequence: CASSQDRVAGALKSTDTQYF.

CDR3 sequence reads: CASTAGAGNEQFF. The CDR3 DNA follows: TGTGCCAGTACAGCGGGGGCGGGCAATGAGCAGTTCTTC. V is TRBV19 and J is TRBJ2-1, with 8 bases fitting TRBD2. V shed 7 bases and J 6 bases; nucleotides not matched to a gene: 5. In germline, CDR1 is LNHDA, CDR2 SQIVND (reference sequence). The CDR3 is 13 residues long.

This clone showed up just a few times. The chain links TRBV6-1 to TRBJ1-1, with D tentatively TRBD1 (6 bases). This CDR3 has 14 amino acids. Germline assignment: CDR1 MNHNS and CDR2 SASEGT. V was shortened by 2 bases and J by 4 bases, with 11 bases between the two germline ends. This CDR3 is CASSEKQGVTEAFF. CDR3 nucleotide sequence: TGTGCCAGCAGTGAAAAACAGGGAGTCACTGAAGCTTTCTTT.

The chain links TRBV11-3 to TRBJ2-1; D uncertain. Trimming removed 5 bases from V and 0 bases from J, with 5 bases in between. The CDR3 extends over 13 amino acids. Germline-derived CDR1 and CDR2 are SGHNT and YENEEA. This chain's CDR3 is CASSPRSYNEQFF. For the CDR3, the DNA is TGTGCCAGCAGCCCCCGCTCCTACAATGAGCAGTTCTTC.